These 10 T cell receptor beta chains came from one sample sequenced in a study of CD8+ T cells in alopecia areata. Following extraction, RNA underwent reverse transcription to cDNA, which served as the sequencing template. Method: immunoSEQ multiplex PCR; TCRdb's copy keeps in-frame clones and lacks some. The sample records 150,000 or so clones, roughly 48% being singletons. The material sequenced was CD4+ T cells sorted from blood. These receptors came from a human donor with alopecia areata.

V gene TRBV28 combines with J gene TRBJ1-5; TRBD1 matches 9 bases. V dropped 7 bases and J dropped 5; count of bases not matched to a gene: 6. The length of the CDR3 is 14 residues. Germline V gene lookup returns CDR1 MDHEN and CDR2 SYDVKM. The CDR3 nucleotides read TGTGCCAGCATCCCGGGACAGGGCCATCAGCCCCAGCATTTT. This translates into CASIPGQGHQPQHF.

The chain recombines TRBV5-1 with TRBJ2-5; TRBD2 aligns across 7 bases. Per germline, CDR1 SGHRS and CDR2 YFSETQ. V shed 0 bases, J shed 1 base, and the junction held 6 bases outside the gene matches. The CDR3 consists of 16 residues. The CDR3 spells CASSLVSSGGQETQYF. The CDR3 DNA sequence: TGCGCCAGCAGCTTGGTTTCATCGGGGGGCCAAGAGACCCAGTACTTC.

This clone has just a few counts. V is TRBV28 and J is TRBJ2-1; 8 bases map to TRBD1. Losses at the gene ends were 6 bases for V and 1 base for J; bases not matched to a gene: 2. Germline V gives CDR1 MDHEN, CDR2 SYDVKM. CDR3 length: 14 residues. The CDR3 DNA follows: TGTGCCAGCAGGACAGGGGTGTCCTACAATGAGCAGTTCTTC. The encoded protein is CASRTGVSYNEQFF.

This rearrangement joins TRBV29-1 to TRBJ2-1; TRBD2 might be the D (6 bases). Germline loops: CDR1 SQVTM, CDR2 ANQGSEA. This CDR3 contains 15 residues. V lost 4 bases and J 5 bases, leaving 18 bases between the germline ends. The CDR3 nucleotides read TGCAGCGTTGCCTTGCTGGGACTCAATGACAATGAGCAGTTCTTC. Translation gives CSVALLGLNDNEQFF.

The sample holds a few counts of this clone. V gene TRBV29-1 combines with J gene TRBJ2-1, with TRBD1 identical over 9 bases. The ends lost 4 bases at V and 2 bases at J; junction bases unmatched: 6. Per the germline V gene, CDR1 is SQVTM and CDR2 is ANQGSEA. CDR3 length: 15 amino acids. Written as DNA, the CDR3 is TGCAGCGTTGCCAAGGACAGGGGAACCTACAATGAGCAGTTCTTC. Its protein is CSVAKDRGTYNEQFF.

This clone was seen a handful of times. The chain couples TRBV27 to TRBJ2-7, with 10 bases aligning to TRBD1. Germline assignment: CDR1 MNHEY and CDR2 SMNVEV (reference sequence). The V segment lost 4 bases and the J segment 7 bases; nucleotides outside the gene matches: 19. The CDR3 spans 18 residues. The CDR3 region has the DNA TGTGCCAGCAGTTCGCCGTTACAATCCCGGGACAGGGGAAGGGAGCAGTACTTC. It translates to CASSSPLQSRDRGREQYF.

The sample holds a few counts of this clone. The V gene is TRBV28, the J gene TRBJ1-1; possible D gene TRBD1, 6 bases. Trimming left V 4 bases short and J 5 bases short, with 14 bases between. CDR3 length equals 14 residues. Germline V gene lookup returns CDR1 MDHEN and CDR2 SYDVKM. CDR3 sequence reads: CASSSSGGWTEAFF. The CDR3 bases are TGTGCCAGCAGTTCCAGTGGGGGCTGGACTGAAGCTTTCTTT.

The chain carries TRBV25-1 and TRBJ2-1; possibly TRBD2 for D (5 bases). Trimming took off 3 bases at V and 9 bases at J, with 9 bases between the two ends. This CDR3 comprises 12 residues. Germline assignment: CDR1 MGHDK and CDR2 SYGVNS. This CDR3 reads CASSDRRGEQFF. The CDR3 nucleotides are TGTGCCAGCAGTGATAGACGGGGTGAGCAGTTCTTC.

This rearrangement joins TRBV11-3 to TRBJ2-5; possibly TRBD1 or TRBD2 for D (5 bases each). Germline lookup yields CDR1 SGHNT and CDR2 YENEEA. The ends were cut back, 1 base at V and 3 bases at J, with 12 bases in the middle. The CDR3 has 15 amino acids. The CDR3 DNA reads TGTGCCAGCAGCTTAGGCCCCGGGACCGAAGAGACCCAGTACTTC. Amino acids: CASSLGPGTEETQYF. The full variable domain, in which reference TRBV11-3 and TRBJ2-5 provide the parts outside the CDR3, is EAGVVQSPRYKIIEKKQPVAFWCNPISGHNTLYWYLQNLGQGPELLIRYENEEAVDDSQLPKDRFSAERLKGVDSTLKIQPAELGDSAVYLCASSLGPGTEETQYFGPGTRLLVL.

The DNA of the CDR3 is TGTGCCAGCAGTGGCCTCGGACACGATAGAGGCTACACCTTC. Translation gives CASSGLGHDRGYTF. This chain uses TRBV25-1 with TRBJ1-2; maybe TRBD1 (5 bases). The CDR3 runs to 14 residues. Deletions cut 4 bases from V and 8 bases from J, with 17 bases between. Germline CDR1 reads MGHDK; CDR2 reads SYGVNS.